This TCR beta chain was sequenced for a study of Ad26.COV2.S vaccination and SARS-CoV-2 variants. Study conclusions and caveats: Analyses of TCR breadth and depth may have underestimated total T cell responses. Researchers reported similar non-spike TCR breadth in vaccine and placebo recipients. It was vaccine recipients, not placebo recipients, who had the higher spike-specific TCR breadth. CD8+ and CD4+ T cells specific for spike reportedly responded with substantial breadth after vaccination.

Germline CDR1 reads MNHEY; CDR2 reads SVGAGI. CDR3 length: 15 residues. V lost 5 bases and J lost 5; bases outside the gene matches: 8. Clones were sequenced by immunoSEQ multiplex PCR, and TCRdb holds only the in-frame ones, with some missing. The data hold 350,000 to 450,000 clones, with roughly nine tenths observed a single time. Worth noting for this clone: The antigen remains unidentified.

The gene calls are TRBV6-5 and TRBJ1-5, with TRBD1 identical over 8 bases. This receptor was taken from a human donor who had recovered from COVID-19. Source: peripheral blood, taken after recovery from COVID-19. In nucleotides, the CDR3 is TGTGCCAGCAGTACCCGGGACAGGAGATATCAGCCCCAGCATTTT. Protein sequence: CASSTRDRRYQPQHF.